What follows is one TCR beta chain and its context. Antigen unknown. The sample is drawn from a study of human T cells and chemical hapten exposure. General study points: Expanded TCR sets contained significantly more large CDR3 similarity clusters than controls.

The CDR3 sequence is 13 residues long. Between the trimmed V and J ends, which lost 7 bases and 2 bases, there was a span of 11 bases. Germline V lookup: CDR1 LNHDA, CDR2 SQIVND (reference sequence). TCRdb re-called the RACE reads through MiXCR, storing one row per CDR3 protein. This table has 65,000 to 95,000 distinct CDR3 sequences, approximately 6.6% appearing once. Described time point: patch test 2, 6 weeks after DPC sensitization. Treatment: therapeutic diphenylcyclopropenone sensitization with weekly scalp DPC. Material: whole blood, obtained in connection with sensitization to the hapten diphenylcyclopropenone (DPC). The rearrangement joins TRBV19 to TRBJ1-2; the D is unclear. This TCR derives from a woman in her thirties with alopecia areata. Some clones in this sample may be carry-over from other donors' samples. In nucleotides, the CDR3 is TGTGCCAGTAATAGGGAGTCCAACTATGGCTACACCTTC. Amino acids: CASNRESNYGYTF.